This T cell receptor (beta chain) was sequenced in a study of cytotoxic CD8 clonotypes in ibrutinib-treated CLL. Study details: Responses: 24 partial, 2 complete; after median approximately 68 months, around 14 stayed remitted, 12 progressed. Findings and limits, study-wide: The clonality rise at ibrutinib response reflected private clonotype expansion.

Losses at the gene ends were 3 bases for V and 6 bases for J; bases not matched to a gene: 10. Germline V gene data show CDR1 as KGHSH and CDR2 as LQKENI. The CDR3 extends over 15 amino acids. This clone has a single count. The antigen is unknown. Clones were sequenced by immunoSEQ multiplex PCR, and TCRdb holds only the in-frame ones, with some missing. This table holds roughly 180,000 clones, 55% to 85% found once. The gene calls are TRBV18 and TRBJ2-5; TRBD1 agrees at 7 bases. This specimen was PBMCs, taken after 24 months of ibrutinib treatment. The receptor's source is a human donor with chronic lymphocytic leukemia. The CDR3 nucleotides read TGTGCCAGCTCACCCGACACAGGGGACAGACAGACCCAGTACTTC. Its translation: CASSPDTGDRQTQYF. The full variable domain, with the rest looked up from reference TRBV18 and TRBJ2-5, is NAGVMQNPRHLVRRRGQEARLRCSPMKGHSHVYWYRQLPEEGLKFMVYLQKENIIDESGMPKERFSAEFPKEGPSILRIQQVVRGDSAAYFCASSPDTGDRQTQYFGPGTRLLVL.